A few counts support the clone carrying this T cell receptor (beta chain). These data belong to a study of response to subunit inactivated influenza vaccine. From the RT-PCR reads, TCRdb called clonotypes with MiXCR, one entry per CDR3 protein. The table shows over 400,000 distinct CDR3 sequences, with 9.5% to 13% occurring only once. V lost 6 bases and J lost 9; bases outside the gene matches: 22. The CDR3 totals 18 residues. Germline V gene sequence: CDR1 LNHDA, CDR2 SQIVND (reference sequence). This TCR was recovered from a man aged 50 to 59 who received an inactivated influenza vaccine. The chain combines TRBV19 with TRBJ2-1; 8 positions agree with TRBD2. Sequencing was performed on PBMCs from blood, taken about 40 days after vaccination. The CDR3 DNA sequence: TGTGCCAGTAGCGTATCCTTATCTCCAAGCGGGAGAAGGGGTGAGCAGTTCTTC. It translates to CASSVSLSPSGRRGEQFF.